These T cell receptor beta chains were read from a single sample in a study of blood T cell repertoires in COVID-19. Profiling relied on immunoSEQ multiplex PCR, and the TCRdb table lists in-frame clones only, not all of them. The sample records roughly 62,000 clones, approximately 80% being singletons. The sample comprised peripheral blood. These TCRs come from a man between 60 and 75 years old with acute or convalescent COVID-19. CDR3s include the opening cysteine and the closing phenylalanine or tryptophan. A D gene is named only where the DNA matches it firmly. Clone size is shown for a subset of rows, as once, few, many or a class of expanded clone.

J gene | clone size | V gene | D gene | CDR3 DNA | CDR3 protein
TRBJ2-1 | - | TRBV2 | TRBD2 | TGTGCCAGCAGAAGAAGACTAGCGGGTAACAATGAGCAGTTCTTC | CASRRRLAGNNEQFF
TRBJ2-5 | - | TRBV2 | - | TGTGCCAGCCGACCACAAGGGAGGGAGACCCAGTACTTC | CASRPQGRETQYF
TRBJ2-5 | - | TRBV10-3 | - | TGTGCCATCTCCACAGCGGATCGGGAGACCCAGTACTTC | CAISTADRETQYF
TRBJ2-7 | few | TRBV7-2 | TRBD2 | TGTGCCAGCAGCTCAGGACTAGCCCCCTACGAGCAGTACTTC | CASSSGLAPYEQYF
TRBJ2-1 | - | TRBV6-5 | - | TGTGCCAGCCCTACGGGGAATGAGCAGTTCTTC | CASPTGNEQFF
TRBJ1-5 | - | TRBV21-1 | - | TGTGCCAGCAGCGCCCGGGGTCTTTTCAATCAGCCCCAGCATTTT | CASSARGLFNQPQHF
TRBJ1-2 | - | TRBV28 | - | TGTGTCAGCAGTTTCGTGGGCGACGGGAGTACCTACACCTTC | CVSSFVGDGSTYTF
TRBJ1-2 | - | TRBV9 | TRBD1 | TGTGCCAGCAGCGTAGTGGGGCAGGGGGCCGATGGCTACACCTTC | CASSVVGQGADGYTF
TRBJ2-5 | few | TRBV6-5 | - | TGTGCCAGCCACCCAGGGAATTTGTACCAAGAGACCCAGTACTTC | CASHPGNLYQETQYF
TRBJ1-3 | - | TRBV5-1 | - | TGCGCCAGCAGCTTGGACGGGGAGCGCTCTGGAAACACCATATATTTT | CASSLDGERSGNTIYF
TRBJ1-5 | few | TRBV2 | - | TGTGCCAGCAGTGTAATCATTCGAGACTCCCAGCATTTT | CASSVIIRDSQHF
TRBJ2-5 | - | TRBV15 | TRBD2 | TGTGCCACCAGCAGAGGACGCGGGGGGGTCGAGACCCAGTACTTC | CATSRGRGGVETQYF
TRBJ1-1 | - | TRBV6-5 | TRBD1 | TGTGCCTGCTCGTGGGGACAGCTTAACACTGAAGCTTTCTTT | CACSWGQLNTEAFF
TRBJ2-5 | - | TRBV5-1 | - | TGCGCCAGCAGCTTGAGACTACTCCGGGAGACCCAGTACTTC | CASSLRLLRETQYF
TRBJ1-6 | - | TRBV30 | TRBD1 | TGTGCCTGGAGCGGACAGGGAAATAATTCACCCCTCCACTTT | CAWSGQGNNSPLHF